Listed below are T cell receptor beta chains from one sample, sequenced in a study of beta chain features in type 1 diabetes. Profiled with immunoSEQ multiplex PCR; TCRdb holds only in-frame clones, not every one. The table records nearly 700,000 clones, around an eighth of them present only once. Sequencing input: naive CD4+ T cells from blood. The receptor source for this set is a man in his late teens or twenties with type 1 diabetes. Each CDR3 is given with its conserved first and last residue. Fields, in order: D gene, clone size, V gene, J gene, CDR3 DNA, CDR3 protein. D genes are given only for firm matches. Rows give clone size only sometimes, using once, few, many, or a class for an expanded clone.

TRBD1,few,TRBV30,TRBJ1-1,TGTGCCTGGGGTGACAGGGTGGAGAACACTGAAGCTTTCTTT,CAWGDRVENTEAFF
.,few,TRBV10-3,TRBJ1-2,TGTGCCATCAGGACGGCGCCTCAAGGCTACACCTTC,CAIRTAPQGYTF
.,few,TRBV9,TRBJ2-1,TGTGCCAGCAGCGCCCCCTACAATGAGCAGTTCTTC,CASSAPYNEQFF
.,few,TRBV10-3,TRBJ2-6,TGTGCCATCAGTGACAGTCCCCCGTTGAGGGCCAACGTCCTGACTTTC,CAISDSPPLRANVLTF
.,few,TRBV7-8,TRBJ2-5,TGTGCCAGCAGCTTAGCGTCCGTTACCCCTGGGTACTTC,CASSLASVTPGYF
.,.,TRBV19,TRBJ2-1,TGTGCCAGTAGTCGCGGCCAGGTCTACAATGAGCAGTTCTTC,CASSRGQVYNEQFF
TRBD1,few,TRBV7-8,TRBJ1-5,TGTGCCAGCAGCTTTCCCGGGACAGGGGGATATAGCAATCAGCCCCAGCATTTT,CASSFPGTGGYSNQPQHF
.,few,TRBV6-1,TRBJ2-7,TGTGCCAGCAGTGAAGGGGCCCGGGAGCAGTACTTC,CASSEGAREQYF
.,.,TRBV5-1,TRBJ1-2,TGCGCCAGCAGCCTTAACCGGGACACCCCTTCGGGCTACACCTTC,CASSLNRDTPSGYTF
.,.,TRBV25-1,TRBJ1-4,TGTGCCAGCAGTGAATCTTTACCCGGGCGTGAAAAACTGTTTTTT,CASSESLPGREKLFF
.,.,TRBV30,TRBJ1-5,TGTGCCTGGAGCGGAGGACGGAGTCCAAGCAATCAGCCCCAGCATTTT,CAWSGGRSPSNQPQHF
.,few,TRBV30,TRBJ1-2,TGTGCCTGGAGTGTACGAGAGGGAGGCTACACCTTC,CAWSVREGGYTF
.,few,TRBV29-1,TRBJ1-1,TGCAGCGTTGAAGAGGTGGACACTGAAGCTTTCTTT,CSVEEVDTEAFF
.,.,TRBV23-1,TRBJ2-5,TGCGCCAGCAGTTCGGCCCCTGGACCTCTCGAGACCCAGTACTTC,CASSSAPGPLETQYF
.,.,TRBV5-4,TRBJ1-1,TGTGCCAGCAGCTCGGCGGGAGGCGCATACACTGAAGCTTTCTTT,CASSSAGGAYTEAFF
.,.,TRBV30,TRBJ2-6,TGTGCCTGGAGGGTATCTGGGGCCAACGTCCTGACTTTC,CAWRVSGANVLTF
TRBD1,few,TRBV5-6,TRBJ2-7,TGTGCCAGCAGCATCAGCCCGCTTCCGGGACAGCAGTACTACGAGCAGTACTTC,CASSISPLPGQQYYEQYF
.,.,TRBV30,TRBJ2-1,TGTGCCTGGAGTGTAGGACAGACATACAATGAGTGGCAGTTCTTC,CAWSVGQTYNEWQFF
.,.,TRBV7-3,TRBJ2-7,TGTGCCAGCAGCCCCTCCCGGCAGGGCGAGCAGTACTTC,CASSPSRQGEQYF
TRBD1,few,TRBV18,TRBJ2-6,TGTGCCAGCTCACCTCAGGGGGCCATCTCTGGGGCCAACGTCCTGACTTTC,CASSPQGAISGANVLTF
TRBD2,.,TRBV6-1,TRBJ2-1,TGTGCCAGCCTTAGCGGGGGGAGCTCCTACAATGAGCAGTTCTTC,CASLSGGSSYNEQFF
.,few,TRBV5-1,TRBJ2-2,TGCGCCAGCAGCCCACGGCCCCCGAACACCGGGGAGCTGTTTTTT,CASSPRPPNTGELFF
TRBD2,few,TRBV6-4,TRBJ2-3,TGTGCCAGCAGTGAAACTAGCGGCACAGATACGCAGTATTTT,CASSETSGTDTQYF
.,.,TRBV6-1,TRBJ2-7,TGTGCCAGCATTTTCTGGGGGGCGGGCGAGCAGTACTTC,CASIFWGAGEQYF
.,.,TRBV6-6,TRBJ2-4,TGTGCCAGCAGGGGCCCTCGGGACCTCAAAAACATTCAGTACTTC,CASRGPRDLKNIQYF
.,.,TRBV4-1,TRBJ1-2,TGCGCCAGCAGCCAAGTGGGGACATCTGGCTACACCTTC,CASSQVGTSGYTF
.,.,TRBV11-2,TRBJ2-3,TGTGCCAGCAGCCCGAATGGGGTACGCACAGATACGCAGTATTTT,CASSPNGVRTDTQYF
TRBD2,.,TRBV19,TRBJ2-7,TGTGCCAGCCCCACCGGGACTAGCTTCTACGAGCAGTACTTC,CASPTGTSFYEQYF
.,few,TRBV6-5,TRBJ2-7,TGTGCCAGCAGTTACTCGTCGCTAGCTTCCTACGAGCAGTACTTC,CASSYSSLASYEQYF
.,few,TRBV23-1,TRBJ1-2,TGCGCGACCAACGGGGGGCTATACTATGGCTACACCTTC,CATNGGLYYGYTF
.,.,TRBV7-9,TRBJ2-5,TGTGCCAGCAGCAGCGGTGAGACCCAGTACTTC,CASSSGETQYF
.,.,TRBV30,TRBJ1-1,TGTGCCTGGAGTGTAAATGCTGAAGCTTTCTTT,CAWSVNAEAFF
.,.,TRBV28,TRBJ2-7,TGTGCCAGCAGTTTACGGCCTGGGGGAGAGCAGTACTTC,CASSLRPGGEQYF
TRBD1,.,TRBV11-1,TRBJ2-7,TGTGCCAGCAGCTGGCCCCCAGGACAGGGGGACTCCTACGAGCAGTACTTC,CASSWPPGQGDSYEQYF
TRBD1,few,TRBV5-6,TRBJ2-4,TGTGCCAGCAGCACACGACAGGGTGCCAAAAACATTCAGTACTTC,CASSTRQGAKNIQYF
.,few,TRBV19,TRBJ2-1,TGTGCCAGTAGTACAAGAGGGGGTCGGTACAATGAGCAGTTCTTC,CASSTRGGRYNEQFF
TRBD2,.,TRBV7-8,TRBJ2-5,TGTGCCAGCAGCTTTGGAAGCGGGGGGGCCGTAGAGACCCAGTACTTC,CASSFGSGGAVETQYF
TRBD1,.,TRBV9,TRBJ2-6,TGTGCCAGCAGCCCGGCAGGGGGCCGCTCTGGGGCCAACGTCCTGACTTTC,CASSPAGGRSGANVLTF
.,few,TRBV7-9,TRBJ1-5,TGTGCCAGCAGCCCAGTGGGCCAGCCCCAGCATTTT,CASSPVGQPQHF
TRBD2,few,TRBV7-2,TRBJ2-3,TGTGCCAGCAGCTTAGCCAGCGGGGGGCGTGCTAGCACAGATACGCAGTATTTT,CASSLASGGRASTDTQYF
.,few,TRBV27,TRBJ1-2,TGTGCCAGCAGTCAACGAGCCGGGACTAAAGGCGGCTACACCTTC,CASSQRAGTKGGYTF
.,once,TRBV5-1,TRBJ2-3,TGCGCCAGCAGCCCGAGGGACAGCACAGATACGCAGTATTTT,CASSPRDSTDTQYF
TRBD1,.,TRBV30,TRBJ1-6,TGTGCCTGGAGGGGTCCACAGGGGGGCATGAATTCACCCCTCCACTTT,CAWRGPQGGMNSPLHF
.,few,TRBV25-1,TRBJ1-1,TGTGCCAGCACCCGGGACCAGGGGACTGAAGCTTTCTTT,CASTRDQGTEAFF
.,once,TRBV7-9,TRBJ2-7,TGTGCCAGCAGCTTAGTAGGGGTGACCGCCTACGAGCAGTACTTC,CASSLVGVTAYEQYF
.,.,TRBV29-1,TRBJ1-2,TGCAGCGCCCAAGGCGGGGTGGGATCCTATGGCTACACCTTC,CSAQGGVGSYGYTF
TRBD1,.,TRBV7-9,TRBJ2-3,TGTGCCAGCTCGGGACAGAGCACAGATACGCAGTATTTT,CASSGQSTDTQYF
TRBD2,few,TRBV7-6,TRBJ2-7,TGTGCCAGCAGCTTAGAAGCGGGGAATATCGCCTACGAGCAGTACTTC,CASSLEAGNIAYEQYF
.,.,TRBV5-1,TRBJ1-6,TGCGCCAGCAGGGCAGGGGAGGATTCACCCCTCCACTTT,CASRAGEDSPLHF
.,.,TRBV5-8,TRBJ1-1,TGTGCCAGCAGCCACCGACAGATCGGAAAGAACACTGAAGCTTTCTTT,CASSHRQIGKNTEAFF
TRBD1,.,TRBV4-1,TRBJ1-2,TGCGCCAGCAGCCAAGGGGACCGACAGGGAATAAACTTC,CASSQGDRQGINF
.,.,TRBV30,TRBJ1-1,TGTGCCTGGAGGATAACAGACATGAACACTGAAGCTTTCTTT,CAWRITDMNTEAFF
.,few,TRBV14,TRBJ2-5,TGTGCCAGCAGCCGGCTGACAGGAGAGACCCAGTACTTC,CASSRLTGETQYF
.,few,TRBV29-1,TRBJ1-2,TGCAGCGTTGGAGCAGGGTTTGACTATGGCTACACCTTC,CSVGAGFDYGYTF
.,.,TRBV5-1,TRBJ2-3,TGCGCCAGCAGCTCGGCGACCGGGACTAGCACAGATACGCAGTATTTT,CASSSATGTSTDTQYF
.,few,TRBV14,TRBJ1-6,TGTGCCAGCAGCCAAGGGTCAGGGTGGAATTCACCCCTCCACTTT,CASSQGSGWNSPLHF
.,few,TRBV4-1,TRBJ1-4,TGCGCCAGCAGCCCGGTCGGGTTGGCTAATGAAAAACTGTTTTTT,CASSPVGLANEKLFF